Given below is one TCR beta chain in context. What it recognizes is unknown. A second PCR of roughly 7 to 11 cycles used a sample-barcoded 5' primer and a J-beta primer mix. Every sample produced at least 3 million CDR3-containing paired-end reads. Each CDR3 protein gets one entry after TCRdb re-called the 5' RACE reads with MiXCR. The sample includes about 1.8 million distinct CDR3 sequences, roughly 50% seen only once; the top ten take less than 2.5%. The data were taken from a study of blood T cells in healthy people across ages. Study-wide findings and caveats: Diversity was higher, and naive CD4+ cells more numerous, in long-lived donors than in aged donors. The unsorted PBMCs prevented any conclusive comparison of naive versus antigen-experienced cells. Getting older went along with TCR beta diversity per million T cells dropping roughly linearly.

The germline gives CDR1 SNHLY, CDR2 FYNNEI. V lost 4 bases, J lost 6 bases, and 13 bases lay in between. The CDR3 runs 13 residues. The specimen sequenced was blood. The chain has TRBV2 and TRBJ2-7; tentatively, D is TRBD2 (5 bases). This receptor was obtained from a woman aged 40 to 49 in good health. Written as DNA, the CDR3 is TGTGCCAGCAGTGTGGAAACTAGATCCGAGCAGTACTTC. This codes for CASSVETRSEQYF.